This T cell receptor (beta chain) appears in the sequencing data of a study of blood T cell repertoires in COVID-19. Whole-study context: PBMCs, B-cell-depleted T cells, or T cells were the source of the cDNA or gDNA that made up the material.

Participants were placed into cohorts based on the clinical history they reported. Recovery meant two consecutive negative NP/OP PCR tests, professional clearance, or resolved symptoms. CDR3 length equals 16 residues. Between the trimmed V and J ends, which lost 5 bases and 3 bases, there was a span of 14 bases. Looked up from germline, CDR1 is MDHEN and CDR2 is SYDVKM. TCRdb keeps only in-frame clones here, not all; method: immunoSEQ multiplex PCR. The sample records 150,000 to 200,000 clones, roughly 90% being singletons. The rearrangement links TRBV28 to TRBJ1-6; D unresolved. The sequence derives from a woman aged 18-29 years who had recovered from COVID-19. Material for sequencing was PBMCs or T cells enriched from blood (not recorded which). In nucleotides, the CDR3 is TGTGCCAGCAGTACTCACGACACATACTATAATTCACCCCTCCACTTT. Translation gives CASSTHDTYYNSPLHF.